The 3 T cell receptor beta chains below all came from one sample that was sequenced in a study of blood T cell repertoires in COVID-19. The assay was immunoSEQ multiplex PCR, and TCRdb's table has in-frame clones only and misses some. The data show around 160,000 clones, roughly 93% seen once. Sequencing input: peripheral blood. The receptors come from a man aged 18 to 30 with acute or convalescent COVID-19.

The chain joins TRBV10-1 to TRBJ2-7; 10 bases match TRBD2. Germline V CDR1 and CDR2: WNHNN, SYGVQD (reference sequence). CDR3 size: 14 residues. V lost 8 bases, J lost 0 bases, and 4 bases stayed unmatched. CDR3 loop: CASRLAGDSYEQYF. In nucleotides, the CDR3 is TGCGCCAGCCGGCTAGCGGGGGACTCCTACGAGCAGTACTTC.

The chain joins TRBV14 to TRBJ1-1; possible D gene TRBD1, 5 bases. V dropped 0 bases and J dropped 8 bases, with 22 bases sitting between them. The germline CDR1 and CDR2 sequences are SGHDN and FVKESK. The CDR3 spans 17 residues. The CDR3 spells CASSQEGALDWHSEAFF. In nucleotides, the CDR3 is TGTGCCAGCAGCCAAGAAGGGGCACTCGACTGGCACTCGGAAGCTTTCTTT.

Concerning this clone itself: The germline gene is not matched at one end of the junction; a read error may be the cause. The V call is TRBV2, the J call TRBJ2-7; 9 bases map to TRBD1. The CDR3 is 15 amino acids. Germline loops: CDR1 SNHLY, CDR2 FYNNEI. The DNA of the CDR3 is TGTGCCAGCAGTTTGGAAATGGGACAGGGAGGAGAGAGCTTCTTC. It codes for CASSLEMGQGGESFF.